This T cell receptor (beta chain) was found in a study of T-cell reconstitution after alpha-beta-depleted transplantation in children. Notes on the study in general: At one year after transplant, newly produced T cells mostly accounted for T-cell counts and diversity. Several hundred expanded graft clones reportedly supplied alpha-beta T cells about two months after transplant. In some patients, recipient T cells and intrathymic progenitors surviving conditioning explained high day-60 diversity.

Unique molecular identifiers were used to barcode this TCRbeta library. In TCRdb, the PCR reads were re-called with MiXCR into one record per CDR3 protein. This sample has hundreds of thousands of distinct CDR3 sequences; about 12% occur once, and the top ten carry around 0.79%. This clonotype was seen a handful of times. Its antigen remains unknown. Germline V lookup: CDR1 SGHTA, CDR2 FQGNSA. Trimming shortened V by 1 base and J by 0 bases, and 10 bases separated the two germline ends. The CDR3 has 15 residues. V and J are TRBV7-2 and TRBJ2-7; D is undetermined. The origin of this receptor is a girl aged 2 to 10 with congenital amegakaryocytic thrombocytopenia, due to receive a stem cell transplant. The sequenced sample was PBMCs, obtained before TCRalphabeta/CD19-depleted stem cell transplant. CDR3 bases: TGTGCCAGCAGCTTAGGTCGACATATCTCCTACGAGCAGTACTTC. This encodes CASSLGRHISYEQYF.